This TCR beta chain was sequenced during a study of cytomegalovirus exposure and HLA in healthy donors. Study results and caveats: Presence/absence analyses took donor sequencing depth as roughly uniform.

Primers: 60 Vbeta forward and 13 Jbeta reverse. The data were produced by immunoSEQ multiplex PCR, yet TCRdb's version contains in-frame clones alone and is incomplete. In the table there are some 150,000 clones, 75% to 80% of which are singletons. Notes on this clone: The antigen is undetermined.

CDR1 and CDR2 (germline): SGHAT, FQNNGV. The CDR3 is 14 amino acids. The V gene end was trimmed by 3 bases and the J gene end by 5 bases; junction bases not matched to a gene: 3. Sequencing input: PBMCs. V usage is TRBV11-2 and J usage is TRBJ2-5, with 10 nucleotides matching TRBD1. The clonotype originates from a female donor in good health and CMV-seronegative. The CDR3 DNA is TGTGCCAGCAGCTTCGGGACAGGGGTTGAGACCCAGTACTTC. Its translation: CASSFGTGVETQYF.